Presented here are 19 T cell receptor beta chains from one specimen sequenced in a study of post-analysis software for immune sequencing data. Overall study results and limits: Five TRBV segments, TRBV5-6, TRBV5-1 and TRBV20-1 among them, were found more frequent in patients than controls.

Sequencing libraries made from TCR beta cDNA carried unique molecular identifiers. In TCRdb, the PCR reads were re-called with MiXCR into one record per CDR3 protein. The top ten hold roughly 0.53% of the sample, which has over 700,000 distinct CDR3 sequences, 30% seen once. For these TCRs, the target antigens are not known. The sample comprised blood. The receptor source for this set is a girl under 18 with multiple sclerosis.

The chain combines TRBV7-9 with TRBJ2-3; D not certain. Trimming shortened V by 2 bases and J by 4 bases, and 13 bases separated the two germline ends. In germline, CDR1 is SEHNR, CDR2 FQNEAQ (reference sequence). The CDR3 is 15 residues long. CDR3 in amino acids: CASSLIGITADTQYF. Here the CDR3 DNA reads TGTGCCAGCAGCTTAATCGGTATAACGGCAGATACGCAGTATTTT.

The chain couples TRBV7-2 to TRBJ2-1; 7 bases agree with TRBD2. The J segment lost 5 bases and the V segment lost 5 bases, leaving 9 bases of the junction unmatched. Germline V gene data show CDR1 as SGHTA and CDR2 as FQGNSA. CDR3 length equals 15 residues. DNA of the CDR3: TGTGCCAGCAGCCCCCCGGCTAGCGGCGACAATGAGCAGTTCTTC. This sequence encodes CASSPPASGDNEQFF.

This chain connects TRBV4-2 to TRBJ2-5, with 7 bases that match TRBD2. V lost 5 bases and J lost 1; bases outside the gene matches: 7. This CDR3 region has 15 residues. Germline lookup yields CDR1 LGHNA and CDR2 YNFKEQ. The CDR3 loop is CASSGREAVQETQYF. Here the CDR3 DNA reads TGTGCCAGCAGCGGGAGGGAAGCGGTCCAAGAGACCCAGTACTTC.

As to this clonotype: One end of the junction does not line up with germline, which may come from a read error. The gene calls are TRBV20-1 and TRBJ2-5, with D maybe TRBD2 (5 bases). The CDR3 is made up of 11 amino acids. From germline, CDR1 is DFQATT and CDR2 SNEGSKA (reference sequence). The CDR3 protein is CRARAEGTQYF. The CDR3 region has the DNA TGCAGGGCTAGAGCAGAGGGGACCCAGTACTTC.

This clonotype was seen a handful of times. V gene TRBV15 combines with J gene TRBJ2-1, with 11 bases aligning to TRBD2. The CDR3 has 15 residues. V gave up 6 bases and J gave up 5 bases; unmatched junction bases: 6. Germline V lookup: CDR1 LNHNV, CDR2 YYDKDF (reference sequence). This CDR3 reads CATRTTSGVDNEQFF. The CDR3 region has the DNA TGTGCCACCAGAACGACTAGCGGGGTGGACAATGAGCAGTTCTTC.

This clonotype occurred a few times. The chain couples TRBV28 to TRBJ2-2, with a tentative D call TRBD2 (5 bases). V was trimmed by 4 bases and J by 5 bases, leaving 11 bases between them. Per the germline V gene, CDR1 is MDHEN and CDR2 is SYDVKM. The CDR3 has 14 residues. The CDR3 DNA reads as TGTGCCAGCAGTTCAGGCGGGCGGACCGGGGAGCTGTTTTTT. It is translated as CASSSGGRTGELFF. Full variable domain (rest looked up from reference TRBV28 and TRBJ2-2): DVKVTQSSRYLVKRTGEKVFLECVQDMDHENMFWYRQDPGLGLRLIYFSYDVKMKEKGDIPEGYSVSREKKERFSLILESASTNQTSMYLCASSSGGRTGELFFGEGSRLTVL.

This clonotype has a count of ten or more. The chain combines TRBV7-2 with TRBJ2-1, with 9 bases that match TRBD2. The CDR3 contains 15 residues. Per the germline V gene, CDR1 is SGHTA and CDR2 is FQGNSA. Germline trimming cut 1 base from V and 6 bases from J; bases unmatched to any gene: 4. In nucleotides, the CDR3 is TGTGCCAGCAGCTTAGGGCTAGCGGGAAGCAATGAGCAGTTCTTC. Translating it yields CASSLGLAGSNEQFF.

The chain recombines TRBV6-5 with TRBJ2-5; 11 positions agree with TRBD2. The CDR3 totals 15 residues. V lost 6 bases to trimming and J lost 3 bases; unmatched junction nucleotides: 6. Germline lookup yields CDR1 MNHEY and CDR2 SVGAGI. CDR3 loop: CASSITGLAEETQYF. As DNA, the CDR3 is TGTGCCAGCAGCATAACGGGACTAGCGGAAGAGACCCAGTACTTC.

This clonotype came up a few times. This sequence joins TRBV19 and TRBJ2-3; 7 positions agree with TRBD1. Germline assignment: CDR1 LNHDA and CDR2 SQIVND (reference sequence). The V segment lost 3 bases and the J segment 0 bases; nucleotides outside the gene matches: 0. The length of the CDR3 is 14 residues. Here the CDR3 DNA reads TGTGCCAGTAGTATGGACAGGAGCACAGATACGCAGTATTTT. Translated, it gives CASSMDRSTDTQYF.

This chain joins TRBV15 and TRBJ1-2, with no clear D. CDR1 and CDR2 from the germline V gene are LNHNV and YYDKDF (reference sequence). This CDR3 comprises 17 residues. The ends were cut back, 3 bases at V and 0 bases at J, with 17 bases in the middle. The CDR3, as DNA: TGTGCCACCAGCAGGTCTGGGGTCGACCGGACTAACTATGGCTACACCTTC. Translated, it gives CATSRSGVDRTNYGYTF.

In this sample, this clonotype turned up a few times. The CDR3 DNA reads as TGTGCCAGCAGTCTCTACGGACTAGCGGGAGTTGGAGATGAGCAGTTCTTC. Amino acids: CASSLYGLAGVGDEQFF. The rearrangement joins TRBV28 to TRBJ2-1, with 13 bases identical to TRBD2. Trimming cost V 5 bases and J 8 bases; bases outside gene matches: 12. Germline CDR1 MDHEN, CDR2 SYDVKM. The length of the CDR3 is 17 residues.

This clonotype has more than one count but fewer than ten. The chain employs TRBV12-3 or TRBV12-4 and TRBJ2-3, with TRBD1 matching 7 bases. This CDR3 region has 16 residues. The junction had 9 bases not matched to a gene; V was cut back by 5 bases and J by 1 base. The CDR3 DNA reads TGTGCCAGCAGTAACCGACAGGGTGCTGGCACAGATACGCAGTATTTT. As protein: CASSNRQGAGTDTQYF.

The chain joins TRBV6-1 to TRBJ1-4; D gene unclear. Trimming pared 0 bases from V and 4 bases from J, leaving 12 bases between. Germline V gene sequence: CDR1 MNHNS, CDR2 SASEGT. CDR3 length: 16 amino acids. The CDR3 loop reads CASSEATGNNNEKLFF. The DNA for the CDR3 is TGTGCCAGCAGTGAAGCCACCGGGAATAATAATGAAAAACTGTTTTTT.

The V gene is TRBV5-1, the J gene TRBJ2-4, with D perhaps matching TRBD2 (6 bases). Trimming removed 7 bases from V and 8 bases from J, with 16 bases in between. This CDR3 has 13 residues. Germline assignment: CDR1 SGHRS and CDR2 YFSETQ. CDR3 protein: CASALGSRDIQYF. The DNA for the CDR3 is TGCGCCAGCGCGCTCGGGAGTAGGGACATTCAGTACTTC.

The chain has TRBV7-9 and TRBJ2-1, with 7 bases identical to TRBD2. V gave up 5 bases and J gave up 5 bases; unmatched junction bases: 12. This CDR3 region has 16 residues. The germline CDR1 and CDR2 sequences are SEHNR and FQNEAQ (reference sequence). CDR3 sequence: CASSARGAGENNEQFF. For the CDR3, the DNA is TGTGCCAGCAGCGCACGCGGCGCGGGAGAAAACAATGAGCAGTTCTTC.

The chain uses TRBV24-1 and TRBJ2-1; 9 positions agree with TRBD1. Germline V gene data show CDR1 as KGHDR and CDR2 as SFDVKD. The CDR3 contains 15 residues. V shed 5 bases and J 5 bases; nucleotides not matched to a gene: 6. CDR3 nucleotides: TGTGCCACCAGTGTTGGGACAGGGAGACACAATGAGCAGTTCTTC. Its translation: CATSVGTGRHNEQFF.

This clonotype turned up a few times. The chain links TRBV7-6 to TRBJ2-1; TRBD1 matches 8 bases. CDR1 is SGHVS, CDR2 FNYEAQ, per germline. Trimming cost V 0 bases and J 2 bases; bases outside gene matches: 3. This CDR3 spans 16 amino acids. The CDR3 sequence: CASSLAQGATYNEQFF. The CDR3 DNA is TGTGCCAGCAGCTTAGCGCAGGGGGCCACCTACAATGAGCAGTTCTTC.

The J gene is TRBJ1-3, the V gene TRBV2; no clear D. The germline gives CDR1 SNHLY, CDR2 FYNNEI. V lost 4 bases to trimming and J lost 0 bases, with 10 bases between them. There are 15 residues in the CDR3. CDR3 sequence reads: CASSVVSSSGNTIYF. For the CDR3, the DNA is TGTGCCAGCAGTGTAGTCTCCAGCTCTGGAAACACCATATATTTT. Together with reference TRBV2 and TRBJ1-3, the CDR3 gives the full variable domain: EPEVTQTPSHQVTQMGQEVILRCVPISNHLYFYWYRQILGQKVEFLVSFYNNEISEKSEIFDDQFSVERPDGSNFTLKIRSTKLEDSAMYFCASSVVSSSGNTIYFGEGSWLTVV.

This chain joins TRBV7-2 and TRBJ1-1, with TRBD1 identical over 8 bases. V trimming: 1 base; J trimming: 5 bases; junction bases outside the gene matches: 15. CDR3 size: 18 residues. Per the germline V gene, CDR1 is SGHTA and CDR2 is FQGNSA. CDR3: CASSLEFLAGGSGTEAFF. The CDR3 nucleotides are TGTGCCAGCAGCTTAGAATTTTTGGCAGGGGGCAGTGGGACTGAAGCTTTCTTT.